The 32 T cell receptor beta chains below all came from one sample that was sequenced in a study of T cell responses to AZD1222 COVID-19 vaccine. Sequenced by immunoSEQ multiplex PCR; TCRdb stores in-frame clones only, minus some. The data contain fewer than 150,000 clones, about 86% of them singletons. Sequencing was performed on peripheral blood, taken 28 days after the second AZD1222 dose. The receptors derive from an adult who received the AZD1222 COVID-19 vaccine.

CDR3 protein: CASSQEATGVGYGYTF. CDR3 in DNA: TGCGCCAGCAGCCAAGAGGCGACAGGGGTTGGTTATGGCTACACCTTC. V is TRBV4-1 and J is TRBJ1-2, with TRBD1 identical over 8 bases. Germline V gene data show CDR1 as MGHRA and CDR2 as YSYEKL. This CDR3 has 16 residues. Trimming cost V 0 bases and J 5 bases; bases outside gene matches: 8.

The J gene is TRBJ1-1, the V gene TRBV5-1, with 7 bases aligning to TRBD1. The CDR3 loop spans 13 amino acids. With V trimmed by 4 bases and J by 4 bases, 4 bases remained unmatched. CDR1 is SGHRS and CDR2 is YFSETQ in the germline V gene. CDR3 residues: CASSIQGFTEAFF. The CDR3 region has the DNA TGCGCCAGCAGCATACAGGGGTTCACTGAAGCTTTCTTT.

This clone was recorded a few times. This chain connects TRBV6-2 or TRBV6-3 to TRBJ2-4, with TRBD2 matching 7 bases. CDR1 MNHEY and CDR2 SVGEGT come from the germline V gene. V shed 0 bases and J 3 bases; nucleotides not matched to a gene: 8. The CDR3 runs to 17 residues. CDR3 sequence (DNA): TGTGCCAGCAGTTACTCGATTTGGGGGGGGAGCAAAAACATTCAGTACTTC. Translating it yields CASSYSIWGGSKNIQYF.

This clone was counted only a few times. The rearrangement links TRBV19 to TRBJ2-7; D is undetermined. Germline lookup yields CDR1 LNHDA and CDR2 SQIVND (reference sequence). The germline V and J ends were trimmed by 4 bases and 3 bases, with 16 bases remaining between them. The CDR3 covers 15 residues. The CDR3 DNA reads as TGTGCCAGTAGTACCGACGCCGGCGGATTCTACGAGCAGTACTTC. It translates to CASSTDAGGFYEQYF.

The V call is TRBV5-4, the J call TRBJ1-3, with TRBD1 matching over 12 bases. The CDR3 consists of 18 residues. V lost 5 bases to trimming and J lost 0 bases; unmatched junction nucleotides: 9. CDR1 is SGHNT and CDR2 is YYREEE in the germline V gene (reference sequence). The chain's CDR3 is CASSRDRGRGVSGNTIYF. The CDR3 DNA reads as TGTGCCAGCAGTAGGGACAGGGGGCGCGGAGTCTCTGGAAACACCATATATTTT.

The chain carries TRBV28 and TRBJ2-7, with D possibly TRBD1 on 6 matching bases. The CDR3 contains 13 residues. Trimming took 3 bases from V and 4 from J, leaving 10 bases between them. The V gene's germline CDR1 is MDHEN and CDR2 SYDVKM. DNA for the CDR3: TGTGCCAGCAGTTTTGAGCAGGGGTACGAGCAGTACTTC. Translated, it gives CASSFEQGYEQYF.

This chain joins TRBV12-3 or TRBV12-4 and TRBJ2-1; D is uncertain. CDR3 size: 13 residues. Trimming pared 4 bases from V and 9 bases from J, leaving 13 bases between. CDR3 residues: CASSSGRLGEQFF. The CDR3 nucleotides read TGTGCCAGCAGTTCGGGCCGCCTCGGTGAGCAGTTCTTC.

V gene TRBV7-2 combines with J gene TRBJ1-4; tentatively, D is TRBD1 (5 bases). This CDR3 is 14 amino acids long. Germline CDR1 is SGHTA and CDR2 is FQGNSA. Trimming took 5 bases from V and 5 from J, leaving 12 bases between them. This CDR3 is CASSRGALNEKLFF. The DNA for the CDR3 is TGTGCCAGCAGCAGGGGCGCGCTAAATGAAAAACTGTTTTTT.

The rearrangement links TRBV7-8 to TRBJ2-7, with D perhaps TRBD2 (6 bases). There are 14 residues in the CDR3. In germline, CDR1 is SGHVS, CDR2 FQNEAQ. Trimming removed 5 bases at V and 0 bases at J, with 11 bases between. CDR3 sequence: CASSPREYSYEQYF. DNA of the CDR3: TGTGCCAGCAGCCCCCGGGAGTACTCCTACGAGCAGTACTTC. The variable domain in full, completed from reference TRBV7-8 and TRBJ2-7, reads GAGVSQSPRYKVAKRGQDVALRCDPISGHVSLFWYQQALGQGPEFLTYFQNEAQLDKSGLPSDRFFAERPEGSVSTLKIQRTQQEDSAVYLCASSPREYSYEQYFGPGTRLTVT.

The gene calls are TRBV19 and TRBJ2-3; perhaps TRBD2 as D (5 bases). The V gene's germline CDR1 is LNHDA and CDR2 SQIVND (reference sequence). V was clipped by 5 bases and J by 0 bases, with 12 bases between them. This CDR3 is 15 amino acids long. The CDR3 is CASSPGLPSTDTQYF. For the CDR3, the DNA is TGTGCCAGTAGTCCCGGACTCCCGAGCACAGATACGCAGTATTTT.

This rearrangement joins TRBV9 to TRBJ2-2; D unclear. Germline V gene data show CDR1 as SGDLS and CDR2 as YYNGEE. The CDR3 runs 12 residues. V dropped 4 bases and J dropped 7 bases, with 8 bases sitting between them. CDR3 in DNA: TGTGCCAGCAGCCCCCGGGTCGGGGAGCTGTTTTTT. Encoded protein: CASSPRVGELFF.

The chain links TRBV19 to TRBJ1-5, with D hard to call. Germline assignment: CDR1 LNHDA and CDR2 SQIVND (reference sequence). V lost 1 base, J lost 6 bases, and 10 bases lay in between. The CDR3 loop spans 14 amino acids. The DNA for the CDR3 is TGTGCCAGTAGTATAGTTGGAGGGCGTCAGCCCCAGCATTTT. This codes for CASSIVGGRQPQHF.

This clone has a handful of counts. The V gene is TRBV28, the J gene TRBJ2-7, with D possibly TRBD2 on 5 matching bases. This CDR3 spans 15 amino acids. V lost 4 bases and J lost 3, with 16 bases in between. CDR1 is MDHEN, CDR2 SYDVKM, per germline. In DNA form, the CDR3 reads TGTGCCAGCAGTTACGCGGACGAGGAGGTCTACGAGCAGTACTTC. Translation gives CASSYADEEVYEQYF.

The chain joins TRBV6-7 to TRBJ1-2; 7 bases are shared with TRBD1. Being an ORF, TRBV6-7 has a function that is uncertain. The J segment lost 8 bases and the V segment lost 7 bases, leaving 13 bases of the junction unmatched. The CDR3 totals 14 residues. The CDR3 loop reads CASTQRETGNGYTF. The CDR3 nucleotides read TGTGCCAGCACCCAAAGAGAGACAGGGAACGGCTACACCTTC.

DNA for the CDR3: TGTGCCAGTAGTAAGCGGGAGCTTTACAATGAGCAGTTCTTC. Translating gives CASSKRELYNEQFF. The rearrangement links TRBV19 to TRBJ2-1, with 8 bases lining up with TRBD2. V shed 4 bases, J shed 4 bases, and the junction held 3 bases outside the gene matches. Per the germline V gene, CDR1 is LNHDA and CDR2 is SQIVND (reference sequence). The CDR3 has 14 amino acids.

The chain joins TRBV7-9 to TRBJ1-5; D may be TRBD1 (5 bases). Trimming shortened V by 6 bases and J by 1 base, and 10 bases separated the two germline ends. Germline CDR1 is SEHNR and CDR2 is FQNEAQ (reference sequence). There are 14 residues in the CDR3. The CDR3 nucleotides are TGTGCCAGCAGTTGGGGGGAAAGCAATCAGCCCCAGCATTTT. It codes for CASSWGESNQPQHF.

The chain recombines TRBV9 with TRBJ1-1; D gene ambiguous. This CDR3 contains 13 residues. V was cut by 0 bases and J by 6 bases, with 9 bases left in between. CDR1 and CDR2 from the germline V gene are SGDLS and YYNGEE. As DNA, the CDR3 is TGTGCCAGCAGCGTAGATGGGCAGCCTGAAGCTTTCTTT. Its protein product is CASSVDGQPEAFF.

CDR3 DNA: TGTGCCAGCAGCCCGAACGACAGGGGTAGAGGAAACACCATATATTTT. Encoded protein: CASSPNDRGRGNTIYF. The V call is TRBV7-8, the J call TRBJ1-3; TRBD1 agrees at 8 bases. Germline CDR1 and CDR2: SGHVS and FQNEAQ. V was clipped by 5 bases and J by 4 bases; unmatched bases: 10. CDR3 length: 16 residues.

In DNA form, the CDR3 reads TGTGCCAGCAGCTCACAGGGTAAAGACACTGAAGCTTTCTTT. The encoded protein is CASSSQGKDTEAFF. The chain links TRBV9 to TRBJ1-1; possible D gene TRBD1, 6 bases. The CDR3 runs 14 residues. V was clipped by 4 bases and J by 3 bases, with 13 bases between them. Germline V lookup: CDR1 SGDLS, CDR2 YYNGEE.

V gene TRBV28 combines with J gene TRBJ2-2; D uncertain. The CDR3 covers 14 residues. The germline V gene encodes CDR1 MDHEN and CDR2 SYDVKM. The ends were cut back, 3 bases at V and 0 bases at J, with 5 bases in the middle. The CDR3 region is CASSFGANTGELFF. In DNA form, the CDR3 reads TGTGCCAGCAGTTTTGGAGCGAACACCGGGGAGCTGTTTTTT. Variable domain in full (rest from reference TRBV28 and TRBJ2-2): DVKVTQSSRYLVKRTGEKVFLECVQDMDHENMFWYRQDPGLGLRLIYFSYDVKMKEKGDIPEGYSVSREKKERFSLILESASTNQTSMYLCASSFGANTGELFFGEGSRLTVL.

V is TRBV10-1 and J is TRBJ2-2; 13 nucleotides align to TRBD2. From germline, CDR1 is WNHNN and CDR2 SYGVQD (reference sequence). V lost 4 bases, J lost 4 bases, and 3 bases stayed unmatched. The CDR3 is made up of 16 amino acids. CDR3 sequence reads: CASSGTSGSTTGELFF. CDR3 in DNA: TGCGCCAGCAGTGGGACTAGCGGGAGTACCACCGGGGAGCTGTTTTTT.

This clone was seen a few times. This rearrangement joins TRBV3-1 (or the pseudogene TRBV3-2) to TRBJ1-2; no clear D. V lost 0 bases and J 6 bases, leaving 17 bases between the germline ends. The CDR3 sequence is 16 residues long. Looked up from germline, CDR1 is LGHDT and CDR2 is YNNKEL (reference sequence). This chain's CDR3 is CASSQETNKVGDGYTF. The CDR3 nucleotides are TGTGCCAGCAGCCAAGAAACGAATAAGGTTGGCGATGGCTACACCTTC.

This sequence joins TRBV19 and TRBJ2-5; 9 bases map to TRBD1. Trimming at V came to 5 bases and at J to 4 bases, leaving 11 bases not matched to a gene. The CDR3 contains 16 residues. CDR1 and CDR2 from the germline V gene are LNHDA and SQIVND (reference sequence). The CDR3 nucleotides read TGTGCCAGTAGTCAGGTTGCGGACAGGGGTCGAGAGACCCAGTACTTC. Its translation is CASSQVADRGRETQYF.

In its sample, this clone was seen a few times. This rearrangement joins TRBV15 to TRBJ1-4; D is unclear. CDR3 length: 18 amino acids. Trimming took 1 base from V and 4 from J, leaving 19 bases between them. In germline, CDR1 is LNHNV, CDR2 YYDKDF (reference sequence). CDR3 DNA: TGTGCCACCAGCAGAGTATGGGGTACTCGAATCCGTAATGAAAAACTGTTTTTT. Protein sequence: CATSRVWGTRIRNEKLFF.

This chain links TRBV5-1 with TRBJ1-6, with D uncertain. This CDR3 has 12 residues. V dropped 5 bases and J dropped 10 bases, with 10 bases sitting between them. Germline values: CDR1 SGHRS, CDR2 YFSETQ. The CDR3 nucleotides read TGCGCCAGCAGGACCTCAGACTCACCCCTCCACTTT. It translates to CASRTSDSPLHF.

The chain uses TRBV5-5 and TRBJ2-7; TRBD1 is a possible D gene (6 bases). The germline gives CDR1 SGHKS, CDR2 YYEKEE (reference sequence). The CDR3 length is 15 residues. The V end lost 4 bases, the J end lost 0 bases, and 14 bases lay between the germline ends. The CDR3 sequence: CASSPGTLTSYEQYF. The CDR3 region has the DNA TGTGCCAGCAGCCCCGGGACACTTACCTCCTACGAGCAGTACTTC.

This clone was picked up one time. J is TRBJ1-1 and V is TRBV15; no clear D. Trimming took off 0 bases at V and 1 base at J, with 12 bases between the two ends. Germline CDR1 and CDR2: LNHNV and YYDKDF (reference sequence). The CDR3 is 16 residues long. As DNA, the CDR3 is TGTGCCACCAGCAGAGAAGATGAGTCAGCGAACACTGAAGCTTTCTTT. Its protein is CATSREDESANTEAFF.

This clone was seen more than once but under ten times. The chain combines TRBV29-1 with TRBJ2-7; TRBD1 agrees at 9 bases. Germline lookup yields CDR1 SQVTM and CDR2 ANQGSEA. The CDR3 is 13 amino acids. The V segment lost 6 bases and the J segment 0 bases; nucleotides outside the gene matches: 3. For the CDR3, the DNA is TGCAGCGTAAAGGACAGGGGCTCCTACGAGCAGTACTTC. Translated, it gives CSVKDRGSYEQYF.

The V gene is TRBV27, the J gene TRBJ1-5, with D possibly being TRBD1 (5 bases). Trimming left V 2 bases short and J 9 bases short, with 14 bases between. The germline gives CDR1 MNHEY, CDR2 SMNVEV (reference sequence). The CDR3 covers 14 residues. The CDR3 spells CASSLGGGSGPQHF. In DNA, the CDR3 is TGTGCCAGCAGTTTAGGGGGGGGGAGCGGGCCCCAGCATTTT.

This chain connects TRBV9 to TRBJ2-3, with D perhaps matching TRBD1 (7 bases). This CDR3 contains 15 residues. Germline V gives CDR1 SGDLS, CDR2 YYNGEE. Trimming stripped 0 bases from V and 7 bases from J, with 15 bases between. The CDR3 DNA is TGTGCCAGCAGCGTAGGTCCAGGGGGGTGGAATACGCAGTATTTT. This codes for CASSVGPGGWNTQYF.

J is TRBJ2-7 and V is TRBV5-4, with 14 bases lining up with TRBD2. The germline V gene encodes CDR1 SGHNT and CDR2 YYREEE (reference sequence). The length of the CDR3 is 18 residues. V was clipped by 4 bases and J by 3 bases; unmatched bases: 12. Here the CDR3 DNA reads TGTGCCAGCAGCCGAGGACAGGGACTAGCGGGAGTAAACTACGAGCAGTACTTC. Protein product: CASSRGQGLAGVNYEQYF. The entire variable domain, with the rest obtained from reference TRBV5-4 and TRBJ2-7, is as follows: ETGVTQSPTHLIKTRGQQVTLRCSSQSGHNTVSWYQQALGQGPQFIFQYYREEENGRGNFPPRFSGLQFPNYSSELNVNALELDDSALYLCASSRGQGLAGVNYEQYFGPGTRLTVT.

This clone was recorded only once. The rearrangement uses TRBV27 and TRBJ2-2; the match to TRBD2 covers 7 bases. V was pared by 3 bases and J by 2 bases, with 6 bases of the junction left unmatched. CDR1 is MNHEY, CDR2 SMNVEV, per germline (reference sequence). The CDR3 covers 16 residues. This CDR3 is CASSLYGGSNTGELFF. In DNA form, the CDR3 reads TGTGCCAGCAGTTTGTATGGCGGGAGTAACACCGGGGAGCTGTTTTTT.